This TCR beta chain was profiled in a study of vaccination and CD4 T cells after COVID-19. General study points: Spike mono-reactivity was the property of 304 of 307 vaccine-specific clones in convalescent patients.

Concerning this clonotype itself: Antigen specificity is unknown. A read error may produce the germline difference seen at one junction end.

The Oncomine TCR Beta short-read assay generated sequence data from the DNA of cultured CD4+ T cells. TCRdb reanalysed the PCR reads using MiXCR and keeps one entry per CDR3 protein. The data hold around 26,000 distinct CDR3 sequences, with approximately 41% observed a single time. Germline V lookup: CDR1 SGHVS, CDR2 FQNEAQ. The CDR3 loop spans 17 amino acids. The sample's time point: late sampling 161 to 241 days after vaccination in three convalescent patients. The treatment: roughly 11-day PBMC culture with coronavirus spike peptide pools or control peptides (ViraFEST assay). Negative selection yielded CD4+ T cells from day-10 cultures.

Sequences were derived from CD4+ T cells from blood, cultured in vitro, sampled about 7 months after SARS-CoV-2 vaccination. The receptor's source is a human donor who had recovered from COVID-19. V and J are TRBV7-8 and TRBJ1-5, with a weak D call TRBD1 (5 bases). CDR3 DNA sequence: TGCGCCAGCAGCTTAGCGGGGCTCGATACCTACAATCAGCCCCAGCATTTT. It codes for CASSLAGLDTYNQPQHF.